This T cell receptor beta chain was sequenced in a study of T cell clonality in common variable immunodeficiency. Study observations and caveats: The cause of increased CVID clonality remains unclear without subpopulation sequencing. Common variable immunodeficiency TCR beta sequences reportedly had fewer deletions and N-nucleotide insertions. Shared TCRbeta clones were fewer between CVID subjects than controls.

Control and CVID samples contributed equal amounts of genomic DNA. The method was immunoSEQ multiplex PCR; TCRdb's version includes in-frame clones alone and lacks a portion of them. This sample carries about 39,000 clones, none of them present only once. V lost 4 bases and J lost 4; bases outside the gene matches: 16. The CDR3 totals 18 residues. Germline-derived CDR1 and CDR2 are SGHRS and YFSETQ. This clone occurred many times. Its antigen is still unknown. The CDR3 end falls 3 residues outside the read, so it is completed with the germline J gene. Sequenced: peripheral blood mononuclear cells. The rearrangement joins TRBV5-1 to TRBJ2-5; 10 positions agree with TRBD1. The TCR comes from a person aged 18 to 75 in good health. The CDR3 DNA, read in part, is TGCGCCAGCAGCCTCACACCCGGGACAGGGGTAACGGGAGAGACC. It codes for CASSLTPGTGVTGET. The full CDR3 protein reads CASSLTPGTGVTGETQYF.